This T cell receptor beta chain was observed in a study of CD8 T cells in Susac syndrome. RNA, at about 0.45 to 1 ug, was reverse transcribed with random hexamers. In TCRdb, the immunoSEQ multiplex PCR reads were re-called with MiXCR into one record per CDR3 protein. The table includes about 200,000 distinct CDR3 sequences, almost 96% detected once. Germline V gives CDR1 MDHEN, CDR2 SYDVKM. Trimming cost V 10 bases and J 8 bases, with 17 bases left between them. This CDR3 region has 12 residues. The V and J genes are TRBV28 and TRBJ1-2; a possible D gene is TRBD1 (6 bases). The sample consisted of CD4+ T cells from PBMCs. The clonotype originates from a human donor with multiple sclerosis. The DNA of the CDR3 is TGTGCCACCACAAGGACAGCGGGAGGCTACACCTTC. It translates to CATTRTAGGYTF.